This TCR beta chain comes out of a study of blood T cell repertoires in COVID-19. At the level of the study: COVID-19 samples collected from the United States, Italy and Spain covered acute and convalescent phases. Sources were T cells, B-cell-depleted T cells, or PBMCs; the material itself was cDNA or gDNA.

The CDR3 runs 16 residues. Trimming removed 2 bases from V and 3 bases from J, with 11 bases in between. Germline assignment: CDR1 SGHDN and CDR2 FVKESK. Method: immunoSEQ multiplex PCR; TCRdb's copy keeps in-frame clones and lacks some. The sample consists of some 230,000 clones, 70% to 85% of them appearing once. Participants were aged roughly 18 to 100 years from around 24 US areas. Cohort 3 recovery required two negative PCRs, clearance, or symptom resolution. This clone was picked up one time. This clonotype originated in a man in his forties who had recovered from COVID-19. Specimen: PBMCs or T cells enriched from blood (not recorded which). The rearrangement uses TRBV14 and TRBJ2-6; D perhaps matches TRBD2 (5 bases). In DNA, the CDR3 is TGTGCCAGCAGCCAATATGGCGGAGGTGGGGCCAACGTCCTGACTTTC. Translating it yields CASSQYGGGGANVLTF. The entire variable domain, with the rest obtained from reference TRBV14 and TRBJ2-6, is as follows: EAGVTQFPSHSVIEKGQTVTLRCDPISGHDNLYWYRRVMGKEIKFLLHFVKESKQDESGMPNNRFLAERTGGTYSTLKVQPAELEDSGVYFCASSQYGGGGANVLTFGAGSRLTVL.